What follows is one TCR beta chain and its context. This record belongs to a study of T cell responses to AZD1222 COVID-19 vaccine. The CDR3 has 15 residues. The V and J ends lost 4 bases and 2 bases, in that order; junction bases with no gene match: 4. The germline gives CDR1 WSHSY, CDR2 SAAADI. The protocol was immunoSEQ multiplex PCR, while the TCRdb copy is restricted to in-frame clones and leaves out a portion. The data show about 120,000 clones, around nine tenths seen once. The V gene is TRBV10-2, the J gene TRBJ2-7; 11 bases fit TRBD2. The sequence was obtained from an adult in good health. This sample comprised peripheral blood, obtained on day 0 of AZD1222 vaccination. CDR3 coding DNA: TGCGCCAGCAGTGCTAGCGGGGGGAATACCTACGAGCAGTACTTC. Translation: CASSASGGNTYEQYF.